This T cell receptor beta chain was sequenced for a study of T cells in tuberculosis. Study-level information: A South African cohort included IGRA-negative adolescents, latently infected IGRA-positive adolescents and adults with active tuberculosis. Findings and caveats of the study: Cases with active tuberculosis were adults, while controls were adolescents. Active tuberculosis alpha repertoires lay closer to GMM-specific TCRs than controls'.

Clones were sequenced by immunoSEQ multiplex PCR, and TCRdb holds only the in-frame ones, with some missing. This sample has tens of thousands of clones, with 90% to 95% found just once. The CDR3 runs to 12 residues. CDR1 SGHAT and CDR2 FQNNGV come from the germline V gene. V lost 5 bases and J 0 bases, leaving 4 bases between the germline ends. As concerns this clone: Its antigen is undetermined.

Material for sequencing was PBMCs. The gene calls are TRBV11-2 and TRBJ1-1; unclear D gene. This clonotype was obtained from a donor between 10 and 35 years old with latent tuberculosis or without tuberculosis infection. CDR3 amino acids: CASSLLNTEAFF. Written as DNA, the CDR3 is TGTGCCAGCAGCCTTTTGAACACTGAAGCTTTCTTT.